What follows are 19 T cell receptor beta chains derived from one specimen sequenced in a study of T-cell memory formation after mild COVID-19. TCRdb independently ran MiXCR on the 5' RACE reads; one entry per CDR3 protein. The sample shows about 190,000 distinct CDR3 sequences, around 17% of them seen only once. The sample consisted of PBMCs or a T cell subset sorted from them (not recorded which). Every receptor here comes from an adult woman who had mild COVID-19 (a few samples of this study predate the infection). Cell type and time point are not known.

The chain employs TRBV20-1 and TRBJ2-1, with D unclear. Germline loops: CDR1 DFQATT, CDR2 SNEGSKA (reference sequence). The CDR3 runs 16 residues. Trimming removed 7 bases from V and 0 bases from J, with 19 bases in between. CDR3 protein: CSVPQRVRGSYNEQFF. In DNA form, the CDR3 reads TGCAGTGTTCCGCAAAGAGTTCGAGGCTCCTACAATGAGCAGTTCTTC.

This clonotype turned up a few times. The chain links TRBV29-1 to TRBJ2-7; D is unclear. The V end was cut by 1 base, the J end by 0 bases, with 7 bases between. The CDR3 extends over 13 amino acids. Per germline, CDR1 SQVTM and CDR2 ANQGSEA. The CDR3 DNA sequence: TGCAGCGTTGAAGTCCAGGCCTCCTACGAGCAGTACTTC. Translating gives CSVEVQASYEQYF.

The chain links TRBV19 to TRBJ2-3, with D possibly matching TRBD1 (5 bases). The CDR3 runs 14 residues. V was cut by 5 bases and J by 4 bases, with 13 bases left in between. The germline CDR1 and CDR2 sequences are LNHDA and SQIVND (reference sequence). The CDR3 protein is CASSSQGTADTQYF. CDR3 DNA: TGTGCCAGTAGTTCCCAGGGTACCGCAGATACGCAGTATTTT. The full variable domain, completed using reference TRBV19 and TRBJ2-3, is DGGITQSPKYLFRKEGQNVTLSCEQNLNHDAMYWYRQDPGQGLRLIYYSQIVNDFQKGDIAEGYSVSREKKESFPLTVTSAQKNPTAFYLCASSSQGTADTQYFGPGTRLTVL.

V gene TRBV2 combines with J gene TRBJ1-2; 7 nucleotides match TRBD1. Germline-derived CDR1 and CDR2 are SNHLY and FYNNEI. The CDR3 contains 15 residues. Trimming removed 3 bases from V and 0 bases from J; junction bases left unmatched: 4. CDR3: CASSESQGANYGYTF. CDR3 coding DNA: TGTGCCAGCAGTGAGTCTCAGGGGGCTAACTATGGCTACACCTTC.

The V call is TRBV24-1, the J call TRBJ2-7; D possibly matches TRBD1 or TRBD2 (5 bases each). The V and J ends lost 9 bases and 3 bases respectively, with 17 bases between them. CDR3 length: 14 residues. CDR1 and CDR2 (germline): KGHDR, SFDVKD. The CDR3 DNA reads TGTGCCACCTCGTCTGGGACCCTGGACTACGAGCAGTACTTC. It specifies CATSSGTLDYEQYF.

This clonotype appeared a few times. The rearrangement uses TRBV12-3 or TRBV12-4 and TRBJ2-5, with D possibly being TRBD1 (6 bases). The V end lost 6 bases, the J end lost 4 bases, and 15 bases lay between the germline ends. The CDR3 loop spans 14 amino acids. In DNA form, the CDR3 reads TGTGCCAGCAGGCCCACAGGGTCGGGAGAGACCCAGTACTTC. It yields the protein CASRPTGSGETQYF.

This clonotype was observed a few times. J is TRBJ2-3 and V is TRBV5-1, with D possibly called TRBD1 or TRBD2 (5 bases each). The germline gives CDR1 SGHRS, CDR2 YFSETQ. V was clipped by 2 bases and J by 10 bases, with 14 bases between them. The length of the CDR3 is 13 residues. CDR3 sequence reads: CASSFDPGRPQYF. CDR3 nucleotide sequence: TGCGCCAGCAGCTTCGATCCGGGACGGCCGCAGTATTTT.

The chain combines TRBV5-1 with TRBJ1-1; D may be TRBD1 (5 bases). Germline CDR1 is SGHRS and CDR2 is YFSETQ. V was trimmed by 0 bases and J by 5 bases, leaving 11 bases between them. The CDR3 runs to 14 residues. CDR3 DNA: TGCGCCAGCAGCTTGGGACAGCGAGGGACTGAAGCTTTCTTT. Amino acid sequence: CASSLGQRGTEAFF.

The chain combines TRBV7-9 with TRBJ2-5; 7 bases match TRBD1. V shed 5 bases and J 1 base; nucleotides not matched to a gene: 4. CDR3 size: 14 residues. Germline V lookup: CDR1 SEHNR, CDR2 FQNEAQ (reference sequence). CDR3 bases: TGTGCCAGCAGCGCAGACAGGGTCCAAGAGACCCAGTACTTC. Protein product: CASSADRVQETQYF.

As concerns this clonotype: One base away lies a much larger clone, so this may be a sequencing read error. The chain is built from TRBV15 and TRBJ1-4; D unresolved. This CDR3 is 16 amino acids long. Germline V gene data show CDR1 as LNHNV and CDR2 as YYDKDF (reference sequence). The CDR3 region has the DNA TGTGCCACCAGCGCAGGCTCTGGGCCAACTAATGAAAAACTGATTTTT. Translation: CATSAGSGPTNEKLIF.

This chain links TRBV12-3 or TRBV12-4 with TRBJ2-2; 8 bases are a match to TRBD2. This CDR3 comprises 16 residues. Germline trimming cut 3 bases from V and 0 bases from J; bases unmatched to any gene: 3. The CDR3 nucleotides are TGTGCCAGCAGTTTTAGCGGGACCTCGAACACCGGGGAGCTGTTTTTT. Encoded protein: CASSFSGTSNTGELFF.

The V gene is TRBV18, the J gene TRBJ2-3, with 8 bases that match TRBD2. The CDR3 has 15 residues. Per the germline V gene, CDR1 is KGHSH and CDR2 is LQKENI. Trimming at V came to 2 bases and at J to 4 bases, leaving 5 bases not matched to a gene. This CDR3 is CASSPTSGSPDTQYF. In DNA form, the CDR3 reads TGTGCCAGCTCACCAACCAGCGGGAGCCCAGATACGCAGTATTTT.

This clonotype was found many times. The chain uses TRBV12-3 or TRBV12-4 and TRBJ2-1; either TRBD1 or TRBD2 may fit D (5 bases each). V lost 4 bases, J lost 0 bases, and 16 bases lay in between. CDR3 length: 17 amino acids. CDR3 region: CASSYPSTGHSYNEQFF. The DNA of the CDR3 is TGTGCCAGCAGTTACCCCTCGACGGGGCACTCCTACAATGAGCAGTTCTTC.

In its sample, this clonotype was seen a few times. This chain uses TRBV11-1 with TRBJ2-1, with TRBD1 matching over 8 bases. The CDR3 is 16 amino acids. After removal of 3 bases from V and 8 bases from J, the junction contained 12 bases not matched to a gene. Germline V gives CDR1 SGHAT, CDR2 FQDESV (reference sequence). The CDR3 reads CASSFGNRGIRDEQFF. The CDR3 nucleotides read TGTGCCAGCAGCTTTGGTAACAGGGGGATTAGGGATGAGCAGTTCTTC. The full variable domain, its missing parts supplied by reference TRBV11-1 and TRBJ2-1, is EAEVAQSPRYKITEKSQAVAFWCDPISGHATLYWYRQILGQGPELLVQFQDESVVDDSQLPKDRFSAERLKGVDSTLKIQPAELGDSAMYLCASSFGNRGIRDEQFFGPGTRLTVL.

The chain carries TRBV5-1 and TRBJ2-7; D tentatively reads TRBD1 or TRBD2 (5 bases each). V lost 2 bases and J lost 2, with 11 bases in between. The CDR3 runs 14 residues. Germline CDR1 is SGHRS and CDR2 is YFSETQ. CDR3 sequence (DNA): TGCGCCAGCAGCTTTACGGGGCCGGCCTACGAGCAGTACTTC. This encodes CASSFTGPAYEQYF.

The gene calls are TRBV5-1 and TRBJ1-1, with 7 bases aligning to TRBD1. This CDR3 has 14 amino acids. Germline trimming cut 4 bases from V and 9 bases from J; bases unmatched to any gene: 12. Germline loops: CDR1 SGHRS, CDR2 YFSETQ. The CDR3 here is CASSARTGSTQAFF. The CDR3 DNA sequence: TGCGCCAGCAGCGCGCGGACAGGTTCGACGCAAGCTTTCTTT.

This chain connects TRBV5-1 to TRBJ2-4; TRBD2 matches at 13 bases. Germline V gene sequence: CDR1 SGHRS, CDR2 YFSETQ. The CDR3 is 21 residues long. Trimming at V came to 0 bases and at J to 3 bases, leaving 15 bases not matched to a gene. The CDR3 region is CASSLAGGLAGQTEDKNIQYF. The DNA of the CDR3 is TGCGCCAGCAGCTTGGCCGGGGGACTAGCGGGACAGACGGAAGACAAAAACATTCAGTACTTC.

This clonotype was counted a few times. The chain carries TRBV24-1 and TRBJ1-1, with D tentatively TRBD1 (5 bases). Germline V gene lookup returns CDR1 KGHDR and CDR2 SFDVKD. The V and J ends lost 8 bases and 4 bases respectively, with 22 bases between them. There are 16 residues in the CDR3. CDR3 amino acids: CATTPRWGGEATEAFF. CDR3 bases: TGTGCCACCACCCCCAGGTGGGGGGGGGAGGCCACTGAAGCTTTCTTT.

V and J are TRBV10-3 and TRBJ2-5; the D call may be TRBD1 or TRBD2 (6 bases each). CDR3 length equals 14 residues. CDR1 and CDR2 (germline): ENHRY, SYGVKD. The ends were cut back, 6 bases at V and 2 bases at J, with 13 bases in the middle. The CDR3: CAIRPQGGQETQYF. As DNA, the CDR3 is TGTGCCATCAGGCCGCAAGGGGGGCAAGAGACCCAGTACTTC.